The source of this T cell receptor (beta chain) is a study of T cells in Graves' hyperthyroidism and ophthalmopathy. The TCR beta CDR3 regions underwent amplification using RNA transcripts as the source. First-round RT-PCR with HTBI primers amplified the TCR CDR3 region. TCRdb reprocessed the multiplex PCR reads via MiXCR and lists one record per CDR3 protein. The table has 500,000 to 600,000 distinct CDR3 sequences, about 20% seen once; the top ten hold roughly 47%. The V gene end was trimmed by 8 bases and the J gene end by 15 bases; junction bases not matched to a gene: 9. Germline V gene sequence: CDR1 SEHNR, CDR2 FQNEAQ (reference sequence). The CDR3 sequence is 11 residues long. The count of this clonotype is one. Its antigen is unknown. Clinical symptoms, serum thyroxine and TRAb, thyroid ultrasound and orbital computed tomography together formed the diagnostic basis. Study-level points and caveats: In simple terms, a model built on 13 V-J features told ophthalmopathy apart from stable hyperthyroidism. Blood also carried most thyroid clonotypes expanded above 0.001.

V is TRBV7-9 and J is TRBJ2-1; the match to TRBD2 covers 8 bases. The specimen was blood. The sequence came from a middle-aged man with Graves' ophthalmopathy. CDR3 amino acids: CASLSSGEGFF. DNA for the CDR3: TGTGCCAGCCTCAGTAGCGGGGAGGGGTTCTTC.